This T cell receptor (beta chain) was profiled in a study of human T cells and chemical hapten exposure. Across the whole study: Patients got weekly scalp diphenylcyclopropenone doses over the approximately 24-week study.

Each cDNA molecule in the library carried unique molecular identifiers. TCRdb reprocessed the RACE reads with MiXCR, giving one entry per CDR3 protein. The sample has 100,000 or so distinct CDR3 sequences; 30% to 35% are singletons. General study findings and limits: Donor immune responses may differ from healthy people's, since all donors had alopecia.

Time point reported: patch test 3, about 24 weeks after DPC sensitization. Sample treatment: therapeutic diphenylcyclopropenone sensitization with weekly scalp DPC. CDR1 and CDR2 (germline): SGHDT, YYEEEE. V was shortened by 4 bases and J by 2 bases, with 7 bases between the two germline ends. The CDR3 has 12 residues. A remark on this clonotype: Its antigen is as yet unknown.

The TCR comes from a man aged 40-49 years with alopecia areata. Some clones in this sample may be carry-over from other donors' samples. V gene TRBV5-6 combines with J gene TRBJ2-7, with D hard to call. Sequenced here: whole blood, sampled in connection with sensitization to the hapten diphenylcyclopropenone (DPC). CDR3 region: CASSRPPYEQYF. The CDR3 DNA is TGTGCCAGCAGCCGCCCCCCCTACGAGCAGTACTTC. Variable domain in full (rest from reference TRBV5-6 and TRBJ2-7): DAGVTQSPTHLIKTRGQQVTLRCSPKSGHDTVSWYQQALGQGPQFIFQYYEEEERQRGNFPDRFSGHQFPNYSSELNVNALLLGDSALYLCASSRPPYEQYFGPGTRLTVT.